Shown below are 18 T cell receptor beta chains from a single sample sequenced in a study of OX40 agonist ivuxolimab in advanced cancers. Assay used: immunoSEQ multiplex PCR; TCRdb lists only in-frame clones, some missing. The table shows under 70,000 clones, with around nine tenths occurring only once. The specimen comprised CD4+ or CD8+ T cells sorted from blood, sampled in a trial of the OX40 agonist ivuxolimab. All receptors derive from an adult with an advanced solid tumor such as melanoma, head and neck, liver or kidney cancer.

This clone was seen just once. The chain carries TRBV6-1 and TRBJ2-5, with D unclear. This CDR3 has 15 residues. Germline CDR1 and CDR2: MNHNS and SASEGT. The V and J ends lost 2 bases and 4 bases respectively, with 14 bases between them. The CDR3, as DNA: TGTGCCAGCAGTGAACAACCGAGTGCGAGAGAGACCCAGTACTTC. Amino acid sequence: CASSEQPSARETQYF.

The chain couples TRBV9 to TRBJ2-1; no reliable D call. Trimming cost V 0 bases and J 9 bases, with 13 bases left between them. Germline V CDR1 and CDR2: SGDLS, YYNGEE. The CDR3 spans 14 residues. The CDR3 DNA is TGTGCCAGCAGCGTAGTTGCCGGGTATAGTGAGCAGTTCTTC. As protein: CASSVVAGYSEQFF.

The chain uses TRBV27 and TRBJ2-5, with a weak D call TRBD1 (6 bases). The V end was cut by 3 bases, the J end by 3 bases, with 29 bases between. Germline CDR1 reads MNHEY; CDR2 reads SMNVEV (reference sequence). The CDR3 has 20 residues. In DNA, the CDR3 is TGTGCCAGCAGTTTCCCAGCGAGAATGTCCGGGACACCCTTCAAAGAGACCCAGTACTTC. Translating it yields CASSFPARMSGTPFKETQYF.

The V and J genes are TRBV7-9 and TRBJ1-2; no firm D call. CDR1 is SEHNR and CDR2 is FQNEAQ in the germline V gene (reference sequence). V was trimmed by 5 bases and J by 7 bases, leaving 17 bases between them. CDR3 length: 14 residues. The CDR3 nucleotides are TGTGCCAGCAGCCGGTCTGGTAGGGTGGGTGGCTACACCTTC. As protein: CASSRSGRVGGYTF. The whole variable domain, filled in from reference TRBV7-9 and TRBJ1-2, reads DTGVSQNPRHKITKRGQNVTFRCDPISEHNRLYWYRQTLGQGPEFLTYFQNEAQLEKSRLLSDRFSAERPKGSFSTLEIQRTEQGDSAMYLCASSRSGRVGGYTFGSGTRLTVV.

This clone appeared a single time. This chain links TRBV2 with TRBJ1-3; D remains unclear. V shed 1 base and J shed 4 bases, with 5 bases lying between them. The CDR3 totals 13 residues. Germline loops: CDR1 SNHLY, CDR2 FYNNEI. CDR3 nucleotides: TGTGCCAGCAGTGAAGAAACAGGAAACACCATATATTTT. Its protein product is CASSEETGNTIYF.

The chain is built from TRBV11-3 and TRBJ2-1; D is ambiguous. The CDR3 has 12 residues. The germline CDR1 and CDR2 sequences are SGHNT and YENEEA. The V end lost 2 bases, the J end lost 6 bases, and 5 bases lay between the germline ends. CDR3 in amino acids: CASSLRSNEQFF. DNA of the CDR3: TGTGCCAGCAGCTTAAGGTCCAATGAGCAGTTCTTC.

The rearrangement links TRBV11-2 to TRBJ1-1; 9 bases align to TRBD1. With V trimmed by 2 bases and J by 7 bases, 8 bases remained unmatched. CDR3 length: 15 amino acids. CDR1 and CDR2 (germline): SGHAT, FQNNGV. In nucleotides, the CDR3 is TGTGCCAGCAGCTTATTTACAGGGGGCCTACTTGAAGCTTTCTTT. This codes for CASSLFTGGLLEAFF.

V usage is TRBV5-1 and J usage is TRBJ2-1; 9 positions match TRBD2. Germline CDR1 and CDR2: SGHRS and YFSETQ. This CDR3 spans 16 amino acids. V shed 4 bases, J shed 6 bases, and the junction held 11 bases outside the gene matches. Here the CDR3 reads CASSPNIAGVSNEQFF. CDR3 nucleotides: TGCGCCAGCAGCCCTAATATAGCGGGAGTTTCCAATGAGCAGTTCTTC.

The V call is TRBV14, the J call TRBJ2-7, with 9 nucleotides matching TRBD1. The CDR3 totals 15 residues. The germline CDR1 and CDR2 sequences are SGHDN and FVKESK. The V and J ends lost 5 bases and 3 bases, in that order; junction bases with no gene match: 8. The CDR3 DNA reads TGTGCCAGCAGCTCCCCGAGGGGACAGGGCTACGAGCAGTACTTC. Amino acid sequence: CASSSPRGQGYEQYF.

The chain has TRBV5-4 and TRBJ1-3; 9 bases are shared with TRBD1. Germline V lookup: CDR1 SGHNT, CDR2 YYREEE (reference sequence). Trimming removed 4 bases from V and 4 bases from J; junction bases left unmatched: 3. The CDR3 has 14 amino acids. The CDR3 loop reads CASSGTGLGNTIYF. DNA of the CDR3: TGTGCCAGCAGCGGGACAGGGTTAGGAAACACCATATATTTT.

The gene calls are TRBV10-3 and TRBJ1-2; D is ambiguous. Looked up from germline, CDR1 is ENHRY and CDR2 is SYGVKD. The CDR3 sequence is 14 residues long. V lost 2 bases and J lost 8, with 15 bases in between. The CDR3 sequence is CAISEPGPSEGYTF. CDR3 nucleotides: TGTGCCATCAGTGAGCCTGGACCTTCGGAGGGCTACACCTTC.

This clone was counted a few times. This CDR3 is CASTPDRDSYEQYF. The CDR3 DNA reads TGTGCCAGTACTCCAGACAGGGATTCCTACGAGCAGTACTTC. This chain connects TRBV19 to TRBJ2-7; 7 positions agree with TRBD1. With V trimmed by 7 bases and J by 1 base, 7 bases remained unmatched. Germline loops: CDR1 LNHDA, CDR2 SQIVND (reference sequence). CDR3 length equals 14 residues.

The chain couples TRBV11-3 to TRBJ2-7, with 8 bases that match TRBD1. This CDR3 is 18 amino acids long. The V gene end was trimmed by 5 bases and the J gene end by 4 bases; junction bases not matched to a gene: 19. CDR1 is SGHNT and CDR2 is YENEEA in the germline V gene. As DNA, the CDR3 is TGTGCCAGCAGCCAGGGGCTTGGCACAGGGGGGAGATCATACGAGCAGTACTTC. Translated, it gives CASSQGLGTGGRSYEQYF.

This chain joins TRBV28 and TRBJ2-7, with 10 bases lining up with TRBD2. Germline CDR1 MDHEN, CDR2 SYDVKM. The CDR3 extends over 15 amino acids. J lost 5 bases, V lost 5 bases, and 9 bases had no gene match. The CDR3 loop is CASSGGSSGSHEQYF. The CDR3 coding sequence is TGTGCCAGCAGTGGGGGTTCTAGCGGGAGCCACGAGCAGTACTTC.

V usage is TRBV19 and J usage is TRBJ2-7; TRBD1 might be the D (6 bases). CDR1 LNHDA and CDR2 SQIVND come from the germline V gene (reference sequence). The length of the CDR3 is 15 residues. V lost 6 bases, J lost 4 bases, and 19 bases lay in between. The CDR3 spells CASSPEDSGSYEQYF. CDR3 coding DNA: TGTGCCAGTAGCCCGGAGGACAGTGGGAGTTACGAGCAGTACTTC.

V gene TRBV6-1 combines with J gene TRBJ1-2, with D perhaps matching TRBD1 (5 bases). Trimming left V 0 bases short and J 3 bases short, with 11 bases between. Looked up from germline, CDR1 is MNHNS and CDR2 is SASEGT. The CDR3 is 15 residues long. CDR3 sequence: CASSEAGRGHYGYTF. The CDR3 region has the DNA TGTGCCAGCAGTGAAGCGGGTCGGGGCCACTATGGCTACACCTTC.

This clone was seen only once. The CDR3 sequence is CASSLWVGTEAFF. CDR3 DNA: TGTGCCAGCAGCTTATGGGTGGGGACTGAAGCTTTCTTT. The rearrangement uses TRBV7-2 and TRBJ1-1, with D unclear. There are 13 residues in the CDR3. Germline CDR1 reads SGHTA; CDR2 reads FQGNSA. Trimming cost V 2 bases and J 5 bases, with 9 bases left between them.

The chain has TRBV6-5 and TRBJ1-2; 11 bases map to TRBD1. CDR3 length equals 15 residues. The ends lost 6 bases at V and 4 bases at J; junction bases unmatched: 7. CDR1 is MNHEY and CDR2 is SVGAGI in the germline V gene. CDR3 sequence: CASSKMGTGGYGYTF. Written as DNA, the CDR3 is TGTGCCAGCAGCAAAATGGGGACAGGGGGCTATGGCTACACCTTC.